These 8 T cell receptor beta chains were sequenced from one sample in a study of OX40 agonist ivuxolimab in advanced cancers. TCRdb keeps only in-frame clones here, not all; method: immunoSEQ multiplex PCR. The sample has 45,000 or so clones, roughly 90% seen once. The sample consisted of CD4+ or CD8+ T cells sorted from blood, taken in a trial of the OX40 agonist ivuxolimab. These TCRs come from an adult with an advanced solid tumor such as melanoma, head and neck, liver or kidney cancer.

The chain links TRBV6-5 to TRBJ1-6, with D tentatively TRBD1 (5 bases). Trimming removed 5 bases at V and 7 bases at J, with 9 bases between. The germline V gene encodes CDR1 MNHEY and CDR2 SVGAGI. The CDR3 runs 13 residues. The CDR3 region has the DNA TGTGCCAGCAGTATGACAGACAATTCACCCCTCCACTTT. Translating gives CASSMTDNSPLHF.

The rearrangement links TRBV7-9 to TRBJ2-7; a weak D match, TRBD1 (5 bases). V gave up 2 bases and J gave up 0 bases, with 20 bases separating them. The CDR3 sequence is 18 residues long. Germline V gene lookup returns CDR1 SEHNR and CDR2 FQNEAQ (reference sequence). This CDR3 reads CASSLSVAGYNASYEQYF. The CDR3 DNA is TGTGCCAGCAGCTTATCAGTCGCAGGGTATAACGCCTCCTACGAGCAGTACTTC.

This sequence joins TRBV7-9 and TRBJ1-5; D is perhaps TRBD1 (6 bases). This CDR3 is built from 14 residues. The germline gives CDR1 SEHNR, CDR2 FQNEAQ (reference sequence). Trimming shortened V by 4 bases and J by 6 bases, and 13 bases separated the two germline ends. The CDR3 bases are TGTGCCAGCAGCTGGGCAGGGGTTAGTCAGCCCCAGCATTTT. Translating gives CASSWAGVSQPQHF.

The chain has TRBV27 and TRBJ2-1, with D possibly TRBD2 on 6 matching bases. The CDR3 contains 17 residues. V was clipped by 8 bases and J by 0 bases, with 20 bases between them. Germline loops: CDR1 MNHEY, CDR2 SMNVEV (reference sequence). CDR3 sequence: CASQQFPPTSSYNEQFF. CDR3 in DNA: TGTGCCAGCCAGCAGTTTCCGCCGACTAGCTCCTACAATGAGCAGTTCTTC.

CDR3 region: CASVPSGTYNEQFF. In DNA form, the CDR3 reads TGTGCCAGCGTCCCTAGCGGAACCTACAATGAGCAGTTCTTC. The chain has TRBV7-9 and TRBJ2-1; 7 nucleotides line up with TRBD2. In germline, CDR1 is SEHNR, CDR2 FQNEAQ (reference sequence). V shed 8 bases and J 2 bases; nucleotides not matched to a gene: 6. The CDR3 covers 14 residues.

This clone was seen only once. The chain recombines TRBV10-3 with TRBJ2-1, with D possibly TRBD2 on 5 matching bases. The CDR3 loop spans 13 amino acids. Trimming pared 0 bases from V and 9 bases from J, leaving 9 bases between. Germline values: CDR1 ENHRY, CDR2 SYGVKD. The CDR3 DNA sequence: TGTGCCATCAGTGAGTCGAAACGGGGTGAGCAGTTCTTC. It yields the protein CAISESKRGEQFF.

The chain combines TRBV4-1 with TRBJ2-1; 9 bases line up with TRBD2. Unmatched junction bases numbered 9, after V lost 0 bases and J lost 9 bases. CDR3 length: 16 amino acids. Germline CDR1 and CDR2: MGHRA and YSYEKL. CDR3 sequence reads: CASSQEGAGGPAEQFF. CDR3 bases: TGCGCCAGCAGCCAAGAAGGGGCGGGAGGGCCGGCTGAGCAGTTCTTC.

This sequence joins TRBV5-1 and TRBJ1-1; D uncertain. CDR1 is SGHRS and CDR2 is YFSETQ in the germline V gene. The ends were cut back, 2 bases at V and 2 bases at J, with 16 bases in the middle. The CDR3 length is 16 residues. CDR3 in DNA: TGCGCCAGCAGCTTAATGATGGGTGAGATTAACACTGAAGCTTTCTTT. Protein product: CASSLMMGEINTEAFF.